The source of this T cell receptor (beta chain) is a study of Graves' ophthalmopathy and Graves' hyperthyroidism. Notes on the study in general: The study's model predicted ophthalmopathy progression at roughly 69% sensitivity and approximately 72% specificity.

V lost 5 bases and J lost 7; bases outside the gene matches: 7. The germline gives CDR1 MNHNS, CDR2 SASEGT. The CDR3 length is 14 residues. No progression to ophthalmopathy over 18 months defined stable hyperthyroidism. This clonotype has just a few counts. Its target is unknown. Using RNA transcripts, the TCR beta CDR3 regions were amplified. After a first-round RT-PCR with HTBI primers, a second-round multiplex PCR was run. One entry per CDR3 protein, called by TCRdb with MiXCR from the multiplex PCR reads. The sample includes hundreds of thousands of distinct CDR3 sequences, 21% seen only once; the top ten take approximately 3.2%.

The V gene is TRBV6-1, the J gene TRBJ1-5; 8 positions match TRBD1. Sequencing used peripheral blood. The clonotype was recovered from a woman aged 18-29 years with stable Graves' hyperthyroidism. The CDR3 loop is CASSTTQGAQPQHF. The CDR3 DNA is TGTGCCAGCAGTACAACTCAGGGGGCCCAGCCCCAGCATTTT.